Below, 9 T cell receptor beta chains from the same sample are listed, as sequenced in a study of blood T cell repertoires in COVID-19. Repertoires were generated with immunoSEQ multiplex PCR, while TCRdb's copy carries only in-frame clones and drops some. The sample has just over 150,000 clones, around 93% seen once. The sample was peripheral blood. The receptors stem from a woman between 50 and 59 years old with acute or convalescent COVID-19.

This clone is a singleton in its sample. CDR3: CASTSGGELFF. Written as DNA, the CDR3 is TGTGCCAGCACCTCAGGGGGTGAGCTGTTTTTT. The chain couples TRBV7-7 to TRBJ2-2, with TRBD1 matching 7 bases. Germline V CDR1 and CDR2: SSHAT, FNYEAQ (reference sequence). The J segment lost 11 bases and the V segment lost 7 bases, leaving 4 bases of the junction unmatched. CDR3 length: 11 amino acids.

This sequence joins TRBV28 and TRBJ1-1; D uncertain. V dropped 8 bases and J dropped 6 bases, with 19 bases sitting between them. Germline CDR1 and CDR2: MDHEN and SYDVKM. This CDR3 comprises 14 residues. Here the CDR3 reads CASPPRGFRAEAFF. The CDR3 nucleotides read TGTGCCAGCCCTCCTCGGGGTTTTAGGGCTGAAGCTTTCTTT.

The chain is built from TRBV29-1 and TRBJ1-4, with 9 bases aligning to TRBD1. With V trimmed by 5 bases and J by 4 bases, 5 bases remained unmatched. This CDR3 is built from 14 residues. Germline loops: CDR1 SQVTM, CDR2 ANQGSEA. The CDR3 bases are TGCAGCGTTATGACAGGGGGAATTAATGAAAAACTGTTTTTT. Its translation: CSVMTGGINEKLFF.

This rearrangement joins TRBV6-2 or TRBV6-3 to TRBJ1-2; the D is unclear. Looked up from germline, CDR1 is MNHEY and CDR2 is SVGEGT. The germline V and J ends were trimmed by 2 bases and 6 bases, with 16 bases remaining between them. CDR3 length: 15 amino acids. The CDR3 DNA reads as TGTGCCAGCAGTTACGTCCGCTATTCGACTGATGGCTACACCTTC. Its protein product is CASSYVRYSTDGYTF.

The chain combines TRBV19 with TRBJ2-2; 9 bases fit TRBD1. The CDR3 contains 15 residues. Per the germline V gene, CDR1 is LNHDA and CDR2 is SQIVND (reference sequence). V lost 9 bases and J lost 0; bases outside the gene matches: 5. For the CDR3, the DNA is TGTGCCAGCGTAACAGGGGGCTCGAACACCGGGGAGCTGTTTTTT. Translating it yields CASVTGGSNTGELFF.

The rearrangement joins TRBV3-1 (or the pseudogene TRBV3-2) to TRBJ1-2; no firm D call. Per germline, CDR1 LGHDT and CDR2 YNNKEL (reference sequence). Deletions cut 0 bases from V and 8 bases from J, with 13 bases between. The CDR3 extends over 14 amino acids. The chain's CDR3 is CASSQEKGRRGYTF. The CDR3 DNA reads as TGTGCCAGCAGCCAAGAAAAAGGCAGGAGGGGCTACACCTTC.

This clone was detected once. This rearrangement joins TRBV7-9 to TRBJ2-3; 7 bases are shared with TRBD2. CDR3 size: 16 residues. The germline gives CDR1 SEHNR, CDR2 FQNEAQ (reference sequence). Losses at the gene ends were 5 bases for V and 1 base for J; bases not matched to a gene: 9. The CDR3 nucleotides read TGTGCCAGCAGCGCGTGGGGGGACTACGGCACAGATACGCAGTATTTT. Translation: CASSAWGDYGTDTQYF.

The chain combines TRBV5-4 with TRBJ2-7, with 7 nucleotides matching TRBD1. Germline-derived CDR1 and CDR2 are SGHNT and YYREEE (reference sequence). The V segment lost 4 bases and the J segment 2 bases; nucleotides outside the gene matches: 3. The CDR3 runs 13 residues. This CDR3 is CASSEDRTYEQYF. In DNA, the CDR3 is TGTGCCAGCAGCGAGGACAGGACCTACGAGCAGTACTTC.

V and J are TRBV29-1 and TRBJ2-3; TRBD1 agrees at 8 bases. This CDR3 is 15 amino acids long. V shed 4 bases, J shed 2 bases, and the junction held 8 bases outside the gene matches. Per the germline V gene, CDR1 is SQVTM and CDR2 is ANQGSEA. The CDR3 here is CSVARGTGHTDTQYF. The CDR3 DNA follows: TGCAGCGTTGCCCGAGGGACAGGCCACACAGATACGCAGTATTTT.